The sequence of this T cell receptor (beta chain) was determined in a study of OX40 agonist ivuxolimab in advanced cancers. Study-wide background: Intravenous ivuxolimab at 0.01 to 10 mg/kg was given to patients every 2 weeks. Dose-escalation patients were diagnosed with hepatocellular carcinoma, melanoma, renal cell cancer or head and neck cancer. Study results and caveats: Patients with a partial response at 0.1-3.0 mg/kg had among the lowest clonal expansion. CD4+ T cells averaged fewer expanded clones than CD8+ T cells.

The CDR3 is 9 amino acids. Germline V gene sequence: CDR1 ENHRY, CDR2 SYGVKD. Regarding this clone: What it binds is not known. At one end the junction does not follow the germline gene, possibly because of a read error.

TCRdb keeps only in-frame clones here, not all; method: immunoSEQ multiplex PCR. The repertoire consists of about 51,000 clones, with 84% occurring once and the leading ten covering roughly 3%. The J gene is TRBJ2-4, the V gene TRBV10-3; 7 nucleotides line up with TRBD1. Material: CD4+ or CD8+ T cells sorted from blood, obtained in a trial of the OX40 agonist ivuxolimab. The sequence came from an adult with an advanced solid tumor such as melanoma, head and neck, liver or kidney cancer. CDR3 loop: CAIVPGQTF. CDR3 coding DNA: TGTGCCATCGTTCCGGGACAGACCTTC.